The present T cell receptor beta chain was sequenced within a study of blood T cell repertoires in COVID-19 (dated by TCRdb to the early 2020s). General notes on the study: Samples covering the acute and convalescent phases of COVID-19 were provided by collaborators in the United States, Italy and Spain. The prospective study material was composed of cDNA or gDNA derived from T cells, B-cell-depleted T cells, or PBMCs. Subjects who had been exposed to COVID-19, were actively infected with it, or had recovered from it provided the deeply sampled blood TCRbeta repertoires that made up the dataset. The repertoires were released in a freely available public database meant as a resource for research on the immune response to SARS-CoV-2. Samples came from the ongoing ImmuneRACE study (first 160 participants) plus 1,254 subjects from 6 global collaborators. A de-identified subject ID, COVID-19 status, age in years and sex were almost always included in the sample metadata. HLA class I and class II types, where available, came from metadata supplied by the sample provider rather than from assay-based typing.

Participants in the prospective study were aged roughly 18 to 100 years, lived in 20 to 30 United States geographic areas, and enrolled through a virtual design. In the prospective study, cohorts were assigned on the basis of participant-reported clinical history obtained from a screening survey and a study questionnaire. Recovered participants in ImmuneRACE Cohort 3 were defined by two consecutive negative NP/OP PCR tests, clearance by a healthcare professional, or resolution of symptoms. Each participant in the prospective study had whole blood, serum and a nasopharyngeal or oropharyngeal swab collected by mobile phlebotomists. Participants in the prospective study had the option to provide additional blood draws and questionnaires over a 2-month period. Blood samples from the prospective study were shipped frozen or at room temperature prior to DNA extraction. Of note for this clone: Which antigen it targets is not known. The input lacks base qualities; no much larger clone sits a single base away.

The V and J ends are trimmed by 1 base and 7 bases, leaving 16 bases between them. Sequences MGHRA (CDR1) and YSYEKL (CDR2) are obtained from the germline V gene. Spanning cysteine to phenylalanine, the CDR3 consists of 15 amino acids. Only the CDR3 DNA stays, 45 bases, in frame from base 1. TCRbeta CDR3 regions were amplified from genomic DNA by means of the immunoSEQ Assay, a bias-controlled multiplex PCR. As for how the authors treated the data: Nucleated cell counts per sample were estimated from amplification of reference gene primers within the assay. To quantify the absolute abundance of each unique TCRbeta CDR3 rearrangement, sequence reads were collapsed and filtered. Productive Simpson clonality was computed per sample as the square root of Simpson's diversity index over productive rearrangements. In its TCRdb copy, this immuneACCESS table keeps in-frame sequences only and misses some clones. Where compared with another copy, unresolved V genes explain less than half of these, and the others have no known cause. Clonal size and the V and J genes are those of that table, whereas D and trimming came from the DNA. A total of nearly 250,000 clones appear in this sample, roughly 86% of them only once. The top ten constitute approximately 2% of the sample.

What the authors observed across the whole study: Clinical and demographic metadata were provided uncurated, with the amount varying by source and participant.

What was sequenced was PBMCs or T cells enriched from blood (not recorded which). Recombination linked TRBV4-1 to TRBJ1-2; no confident D gene assignment can be made. The clonotype originates from a woman aged 50 to 65 who had recovered from COVID-19. The CDR3 corresponds to CASSQGQARGFGYTF. At the DNA level, the sequence is TGCGCCAGCAGCCAAGGGCAGGCTCGGGGTTTTGGCTACACCTTC.